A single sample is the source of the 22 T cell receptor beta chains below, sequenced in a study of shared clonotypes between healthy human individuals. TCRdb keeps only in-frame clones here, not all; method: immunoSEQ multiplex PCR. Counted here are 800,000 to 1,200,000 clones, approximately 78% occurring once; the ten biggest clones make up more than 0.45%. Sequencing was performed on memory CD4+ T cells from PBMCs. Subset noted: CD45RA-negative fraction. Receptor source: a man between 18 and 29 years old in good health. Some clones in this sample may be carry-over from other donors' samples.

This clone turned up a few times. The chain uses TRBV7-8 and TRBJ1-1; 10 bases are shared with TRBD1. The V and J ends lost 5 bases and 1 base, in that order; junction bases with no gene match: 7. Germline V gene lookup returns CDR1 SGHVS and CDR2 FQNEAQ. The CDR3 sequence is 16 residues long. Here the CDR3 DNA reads TGTGCCAGCAGCGCCAGACAGGGGGCGACGAACACTGAAGCTTTCTTT. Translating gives CASSARQGATNTEAFF.

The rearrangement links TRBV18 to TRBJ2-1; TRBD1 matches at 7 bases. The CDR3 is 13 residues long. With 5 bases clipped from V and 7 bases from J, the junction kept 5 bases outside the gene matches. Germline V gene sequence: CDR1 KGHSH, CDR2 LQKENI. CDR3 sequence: CASSLGQINEQFF. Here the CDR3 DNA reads TGTGCCAGCTCATTGGGACAGATTAATGAGCAGTTCTTC. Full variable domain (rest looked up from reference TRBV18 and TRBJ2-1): NAGVMQNPRHLVRRRGQEARLRCSPMKGHSHVYWYRQLPEEGLKFMVYLQKENIIDESGMPKERFSAEFPKEGPSILRIQQVVRGDSAAYFCASSLGQINEQFFGPGTRLTVL.

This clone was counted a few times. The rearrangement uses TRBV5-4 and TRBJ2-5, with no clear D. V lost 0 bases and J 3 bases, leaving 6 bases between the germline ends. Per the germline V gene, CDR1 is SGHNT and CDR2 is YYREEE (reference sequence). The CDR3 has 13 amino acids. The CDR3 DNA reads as TGTGCCAGCAGCTTGGCCTATGAAGAGACCCAGTACTTC. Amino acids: CASSLAYEETQYF.

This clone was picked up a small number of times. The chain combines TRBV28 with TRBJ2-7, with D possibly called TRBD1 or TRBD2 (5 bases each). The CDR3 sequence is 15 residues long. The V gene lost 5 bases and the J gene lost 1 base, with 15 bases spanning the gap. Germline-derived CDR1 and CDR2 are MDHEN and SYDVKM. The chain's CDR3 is CASSNQGEGSYEQYF. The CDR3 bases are TGTGCCAGCAGTAACCAGGGAGAAGGGTCCTACGAGCAGTACTTC.

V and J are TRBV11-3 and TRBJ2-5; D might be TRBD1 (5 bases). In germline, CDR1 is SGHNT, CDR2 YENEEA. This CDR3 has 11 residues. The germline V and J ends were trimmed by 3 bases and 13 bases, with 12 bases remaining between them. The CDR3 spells CASSFDSASYF. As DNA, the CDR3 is TGTGCCAGCAGCTTCGACAGCGCGTCGTACTTC.

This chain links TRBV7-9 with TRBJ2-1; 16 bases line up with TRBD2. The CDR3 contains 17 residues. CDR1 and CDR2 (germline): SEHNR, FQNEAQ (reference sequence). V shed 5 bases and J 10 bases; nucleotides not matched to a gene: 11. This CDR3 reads CASSARGLAGGPREQFF. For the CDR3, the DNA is TGTGCCAGCAGCGCCCGGGGACTAGCGGGAGGGCCTCGAGAGCAGTTCTTC.

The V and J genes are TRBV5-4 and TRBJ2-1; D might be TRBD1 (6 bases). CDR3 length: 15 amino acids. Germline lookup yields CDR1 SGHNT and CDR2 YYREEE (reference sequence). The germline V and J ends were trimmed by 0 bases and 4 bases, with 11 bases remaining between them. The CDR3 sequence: CASSLGGQTYNEQFF. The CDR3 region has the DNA TGTGCCAGCAGCTTGGGTGGACAGACTTACAATGAGCAGTTCTTC.

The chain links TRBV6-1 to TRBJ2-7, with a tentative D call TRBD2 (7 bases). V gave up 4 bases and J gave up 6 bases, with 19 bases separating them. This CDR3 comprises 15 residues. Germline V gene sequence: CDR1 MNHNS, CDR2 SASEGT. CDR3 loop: CASSVLVLGGREQYF. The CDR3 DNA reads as TGTGCCAGCAGTGTCCTAGTTTTGGGGGGGCGCGAGCAGTACTTC.

CDR3 sequence (DNA): TGTGCCAGCAGCTTAGCGCGACTAGCGGGTGCGAACACCGGGGAGCTGTTTTTT. As protein: CASSLARLAGANTGELFF. V usage is TRBV7-9 and J usage is TRBJ2-2; the match to TRBD2 covers 10 bases. Germline CDR1 is SEHNR and CDR2 is FQNEAQ (reference sequence). The CDR3 length is 18 residues. Trimming took 0 bases from V and 0 from J; bases not matched to a gene: 4.

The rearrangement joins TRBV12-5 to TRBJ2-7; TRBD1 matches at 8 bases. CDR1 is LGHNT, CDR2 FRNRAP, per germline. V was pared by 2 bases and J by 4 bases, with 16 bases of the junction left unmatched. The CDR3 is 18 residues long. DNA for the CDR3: TGTGCTAGTGGTTTGTTAGTGCGAGACAGGGGATGTCCGTACGAGCAGTACTTC. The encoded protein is CASGLLVRDRGCPYEQYF.

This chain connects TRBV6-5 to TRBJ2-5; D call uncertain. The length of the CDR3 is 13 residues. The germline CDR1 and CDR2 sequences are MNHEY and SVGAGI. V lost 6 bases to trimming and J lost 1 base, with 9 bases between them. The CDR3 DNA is TGTGCCAGCAGGAACAGACTCCAAGAGACCCAGTACTTC. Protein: CASRNRLQETQYF.

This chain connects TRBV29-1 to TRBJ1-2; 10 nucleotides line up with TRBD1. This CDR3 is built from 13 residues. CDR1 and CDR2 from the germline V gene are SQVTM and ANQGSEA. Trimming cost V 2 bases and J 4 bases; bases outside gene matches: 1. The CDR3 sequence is CSVERDRGYGYTF. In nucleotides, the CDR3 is TGCAGCGTTGAACGGGACAGGGGCTATGGCTACACCTTC.

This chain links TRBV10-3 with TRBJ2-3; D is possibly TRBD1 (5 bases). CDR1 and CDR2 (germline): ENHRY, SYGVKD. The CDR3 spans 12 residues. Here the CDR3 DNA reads TGTGGGACACGTGGAAGCACAGATACGCAGTATTTT. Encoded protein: CGTRGSTDTQYF.

The CDR3 bases are TGCGCCAGCAGCCCCACTAGCGGGAGGGGAGAGACCCAGTACTTC. Its protein product is CASSPTSGRGETQYF. The chain couples TRBV5-1 to TRBJ2-5; 13 positions match TRBD2. The CDR3 extends over 15 amino acids. V shed 4 bases, J shed 4 bases, and the junction held 4 bases outside the gene matches. Per the germline V gene, CDR1 is SGHRS and CDR2 is YFSETQ.

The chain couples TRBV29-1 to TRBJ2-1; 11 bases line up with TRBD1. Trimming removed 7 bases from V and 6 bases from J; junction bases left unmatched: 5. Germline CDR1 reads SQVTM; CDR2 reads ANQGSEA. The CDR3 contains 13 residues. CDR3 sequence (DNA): TGCAGCGGAGGACAGGGGGCGACCAATGAGCAGTTCTTC. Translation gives CSGGQGATNEQFF.

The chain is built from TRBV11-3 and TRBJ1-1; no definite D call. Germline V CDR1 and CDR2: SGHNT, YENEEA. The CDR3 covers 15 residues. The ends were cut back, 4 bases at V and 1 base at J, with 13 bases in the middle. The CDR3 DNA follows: TGTGCCAGCAGCTCTCCGAAGGTCAAGAACACTGAAGCTTTCTTT. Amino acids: CASSSPKVKNTEAFF.

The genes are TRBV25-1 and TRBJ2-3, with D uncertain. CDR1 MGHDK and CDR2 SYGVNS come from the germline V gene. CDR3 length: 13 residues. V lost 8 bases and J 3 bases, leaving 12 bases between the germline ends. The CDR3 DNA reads TGTGCCAGCTCTGGGGTGTGGACAGATACGCAGTATTTT. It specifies CASSGVWTDTQYF.

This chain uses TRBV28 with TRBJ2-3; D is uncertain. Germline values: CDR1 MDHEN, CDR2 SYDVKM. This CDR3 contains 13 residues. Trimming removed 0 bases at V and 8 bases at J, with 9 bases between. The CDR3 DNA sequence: TGTGCCAGCAGTTTATGGGCAGCAGCTACGCAGTATTTT. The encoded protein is CASSLWAAATQYF.

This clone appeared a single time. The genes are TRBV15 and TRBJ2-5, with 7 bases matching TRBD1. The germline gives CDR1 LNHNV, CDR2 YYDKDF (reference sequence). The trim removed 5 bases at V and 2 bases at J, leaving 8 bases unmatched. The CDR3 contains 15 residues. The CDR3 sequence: CATSGGTAIQETQYF. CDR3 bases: TGTGCCACCAGCGGTGGGACAGCAATACAAGAGACCCAGTACTTC. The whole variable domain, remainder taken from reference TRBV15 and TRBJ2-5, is DAMVIQNPRYQVTQFGKPVTLSCSQTLNHNVMYWYQQKSSQAPKLLFHYYDKDFNNEADTPDNFQSRRPNTSFCFLDIRSPGLGDTAMYLCATSGGTAIQETQYFGPGTRLLVL.

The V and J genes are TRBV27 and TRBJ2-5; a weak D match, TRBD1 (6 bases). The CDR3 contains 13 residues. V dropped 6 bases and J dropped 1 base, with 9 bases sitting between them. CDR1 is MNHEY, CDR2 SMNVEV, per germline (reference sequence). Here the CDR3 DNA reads TGTGCCAGCAGGTTACAGGGCCAAGAGACCCAGTACTTC. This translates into CASRLQGQETQYF.

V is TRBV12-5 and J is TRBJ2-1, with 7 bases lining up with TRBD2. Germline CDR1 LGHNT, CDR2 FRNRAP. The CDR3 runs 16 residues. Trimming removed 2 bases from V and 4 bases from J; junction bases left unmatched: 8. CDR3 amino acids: CASGLIASGRYNEQFF. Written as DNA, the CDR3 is TGTGCTAGTGGTTTGATAGCTAGCGGAAGGTACAATGAGCAGTTCTTC.

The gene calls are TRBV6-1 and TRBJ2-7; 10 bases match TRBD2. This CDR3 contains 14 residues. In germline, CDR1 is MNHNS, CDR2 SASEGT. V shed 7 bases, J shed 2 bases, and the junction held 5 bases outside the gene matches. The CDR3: CASMLAGGTYEQYF. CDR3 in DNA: TGTGCCAGCATGTTAGCGGGAGGAACCTACGAGCAGTACTTC.